The TCR beta chain under discussion was sequenced for a study of blood T cell repertoires in COVID-19. Study information: Italy, Spain and the United States were the sources of the convalescent and acute COVID-19 samples. T cells, B-cell-depleted T cells, or PBMCs provided the cDNA or gDNA that served as material.

Per the original data handling: Reference gene primers were amplified, and this amplification served to estimate nucleated cell counts. Method: immunoSEQ multiplex PCR; TCRdb's copy keeps in-frame clones and lacks some. The DNA was the basis for D and trimming; V, J and clone size are from that table. This table has fewer than 100,000 clones, around 87% appearing once. The CDR3 has 15 residues. Germline loops: CDR1 SGHAT, CDR2 FQNNGV. Trimming removed 0 bases at V and 3 bases at J, with 12 bases between. The sequence was collected from a human donor in a cohort sampled during active COVID-19. The sequencing sample was made of peripheral blood. The chain joins TRBV11-2 to TRBJ2-7, with D perhaps TRBD1 (5 bases). CDR3 sequence: CASSLDGPGIYEQYF. CDR3 in DNA: TGTGCCAGCAGCTTAGATGGTCCAGGGATCTACGAGCAGTACTTC.